The subject of this entry is one T cell receptor (beta chain). The sample comes from a study of blood T cell repertoires in COVID-19. Across the whole study: Sites across the United States, Italy and Spain contributed samples from acute and convalescent COVID-19. PBMCs, B-cell-depleted T cells, or T cells were the source of the cDNA or gDNA that made up the material.

Original data processing: How many nucleated cells were present was estimated from reference gene primer amplification. Profiled with immunoSEQ multiplex PCR; TCRdb holds only in-frame clones, not every one. V and J calls and clone size follow that table, whereas D and trimming were derived from the DNA. The sample shows tens of thousands of clones, about 80% of them seen only once. V shed 5 bases and J 5 bases; nucleotides not matched to a gene: 2. The CDR3 spans 14 residues. CDR1 and CDR2 (germline): SEHNR, FQNEAQ (reference sequence). The rearrangement uses TRBV7-9 and TRBJ2-5; TRBD2 matches at 13 bases. This sequence was found in a human donor in a cohort sampled during active COVID-19. Sequencing was done on a sample of peripheral blood. The CDR3 reads CASSETSGGETQYF. In DNA form, the CDR3 reads TGTGCCAGCAGCGAGACTAGCGGGGGGGAGACCCAGTACTTC. The variable domain in full, with the rest retrieved from reference TRBV7-9 and TRBJ2-5, is DTGVSQNPRHKITKRGQNVTFRCDPISEHNRLYWYRQTLGQGPEFLTYFQNEAQLEKSRLLSDRFSAERPKGSFSTLEIQRTEQGDSAMYLCASSETSGGETQYFGPGTRLLVL.